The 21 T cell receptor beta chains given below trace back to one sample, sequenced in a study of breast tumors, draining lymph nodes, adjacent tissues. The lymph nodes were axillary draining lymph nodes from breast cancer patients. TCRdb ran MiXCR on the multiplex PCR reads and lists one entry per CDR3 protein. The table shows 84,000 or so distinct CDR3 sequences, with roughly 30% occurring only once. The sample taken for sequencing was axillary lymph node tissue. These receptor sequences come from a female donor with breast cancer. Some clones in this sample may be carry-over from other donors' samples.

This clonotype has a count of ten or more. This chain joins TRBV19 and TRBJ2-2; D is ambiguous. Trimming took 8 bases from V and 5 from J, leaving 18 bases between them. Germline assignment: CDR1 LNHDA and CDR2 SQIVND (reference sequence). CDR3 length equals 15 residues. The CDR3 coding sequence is TGTGCCAGTTCGGATGTGGGGTGGGGAACCGGGGAGCTGTTTTTT. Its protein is CASSDVGWGTGELFF. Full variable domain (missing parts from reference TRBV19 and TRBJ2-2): DGGITQSPKYLFRKEGQNVTLSCEQNLNHDAMYWYRQDPGQGLRLIYYSQIVNDFQKGDIAEGYSVSREKKESFPLTVTSAQKNPTAFYLCASSDVGWGTGELFFGEGSRLTVL.

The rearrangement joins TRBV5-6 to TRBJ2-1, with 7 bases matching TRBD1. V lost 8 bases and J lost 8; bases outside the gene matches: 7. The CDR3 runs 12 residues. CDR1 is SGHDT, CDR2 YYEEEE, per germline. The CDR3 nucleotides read TGTGCCAGTCAAAGGGGGCCCCATGAGCAGTTCTTC. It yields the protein CASQRGPHEQFF.

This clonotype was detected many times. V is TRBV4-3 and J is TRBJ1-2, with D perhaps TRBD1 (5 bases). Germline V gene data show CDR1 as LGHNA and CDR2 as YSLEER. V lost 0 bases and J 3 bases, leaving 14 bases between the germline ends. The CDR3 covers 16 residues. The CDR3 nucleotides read TGCGCCAGCAGCCAAGAGTCCAGGGCGTGGGACTATGGCTACACCTTC. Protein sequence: CASSQESRAWDYGYTF.

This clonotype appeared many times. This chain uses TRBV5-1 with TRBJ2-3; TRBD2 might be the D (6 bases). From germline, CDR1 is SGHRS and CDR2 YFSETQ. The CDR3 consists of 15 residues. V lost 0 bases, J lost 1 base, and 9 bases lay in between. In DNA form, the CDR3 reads TGCGCCAGCAGCTTGGTGGCTAGCGGCACAGATACGCAGTATTTT. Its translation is CASSLVASGTDTQYF.

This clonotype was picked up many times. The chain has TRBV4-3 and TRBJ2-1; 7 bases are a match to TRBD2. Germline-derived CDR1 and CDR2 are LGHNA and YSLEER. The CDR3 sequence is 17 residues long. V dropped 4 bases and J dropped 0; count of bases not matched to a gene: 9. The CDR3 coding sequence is TGCGCCAGCAGCCTTAGCGGGTTTACTAGCTCCTACAATGAGCAGTTCTTC. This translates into CASSLSGFTSSYNEQFF.

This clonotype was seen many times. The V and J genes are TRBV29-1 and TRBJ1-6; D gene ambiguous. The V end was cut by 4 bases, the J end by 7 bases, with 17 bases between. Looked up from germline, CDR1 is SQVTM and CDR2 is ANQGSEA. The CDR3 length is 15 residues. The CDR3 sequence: CSVVEGPIGNSPLHF. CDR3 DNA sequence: TGCAGCGTTGTGGAGGGTCCCATCGGGAATTCACCCCTCCACTTT. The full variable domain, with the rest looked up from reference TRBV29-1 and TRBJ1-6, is SAVISQKPSRDICQRGTSLTIQCQVDSQVTMMFWYRQQPGQSLTLIATANQGSEATYESGFVIDKFPISRPNLTFSTLTVSNMSPEDSSIYLCSVVEGPIGNSPLHFGNGTRLTVT.

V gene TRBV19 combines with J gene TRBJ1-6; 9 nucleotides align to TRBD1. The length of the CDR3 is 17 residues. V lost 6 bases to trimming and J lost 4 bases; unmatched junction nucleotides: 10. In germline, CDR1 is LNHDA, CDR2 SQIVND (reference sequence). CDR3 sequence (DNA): TGTGCCAGTAGCTGGGGCGGGACAGGGCAGTATAATTCACCCCTCCACTTT. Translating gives CASSWGGTGQYNSPLHF.

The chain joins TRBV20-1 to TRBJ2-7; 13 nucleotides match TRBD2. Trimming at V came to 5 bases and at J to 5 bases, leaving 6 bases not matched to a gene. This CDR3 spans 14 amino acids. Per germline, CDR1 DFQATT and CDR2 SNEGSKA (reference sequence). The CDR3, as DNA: TGCAGTGCTTTGACTAGCGGGAGGTCTAACGAGCAGTACTTC. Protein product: CSALTSGRSNEQYF.

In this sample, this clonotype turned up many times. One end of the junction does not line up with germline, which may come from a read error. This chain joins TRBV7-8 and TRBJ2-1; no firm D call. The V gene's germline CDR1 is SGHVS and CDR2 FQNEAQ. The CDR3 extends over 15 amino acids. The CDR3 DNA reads TGTGCCAGCAGCCTCCGAGGACCCTCCCACAATGAGCAGTTCTTC. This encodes CASSLRGPSHNEQFF.

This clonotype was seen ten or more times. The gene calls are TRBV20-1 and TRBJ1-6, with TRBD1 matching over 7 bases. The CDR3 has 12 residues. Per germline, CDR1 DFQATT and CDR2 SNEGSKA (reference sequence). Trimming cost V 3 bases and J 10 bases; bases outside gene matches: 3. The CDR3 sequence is CSASFRGSPLHF. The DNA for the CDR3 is TGCAGTGCTAGCTTCAGGGGGTCACCCCTCCACTTT.

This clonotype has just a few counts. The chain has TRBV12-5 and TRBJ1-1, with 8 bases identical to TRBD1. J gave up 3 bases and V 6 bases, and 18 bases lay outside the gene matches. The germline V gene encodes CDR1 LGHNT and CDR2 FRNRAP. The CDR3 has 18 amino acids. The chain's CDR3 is CASGLSEAGGFRDTEAFF. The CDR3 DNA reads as TGTGCTAGTGGCCTTTCCGAGGCAGGGGGCTTTAGGGACACTGAAGCTTTCTTT.

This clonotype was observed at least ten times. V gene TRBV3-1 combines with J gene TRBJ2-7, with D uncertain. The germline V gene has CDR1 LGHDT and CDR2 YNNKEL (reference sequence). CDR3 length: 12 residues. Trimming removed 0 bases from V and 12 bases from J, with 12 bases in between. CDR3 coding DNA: TGTGCCAGCAGCCAAGAAGATTCTCCTTGGTACTTC. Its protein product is CASSQEDSPWYF.

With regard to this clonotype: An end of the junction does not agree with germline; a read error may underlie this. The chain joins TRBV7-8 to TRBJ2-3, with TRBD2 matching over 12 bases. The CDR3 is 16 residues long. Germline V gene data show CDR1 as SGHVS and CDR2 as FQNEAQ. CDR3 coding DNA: TGTGCCAGCAGCCTAGCGGGAGGGCCAGGGACAGATACGCAGTATTTT. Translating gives CASSLAGGPGTDTQYF.

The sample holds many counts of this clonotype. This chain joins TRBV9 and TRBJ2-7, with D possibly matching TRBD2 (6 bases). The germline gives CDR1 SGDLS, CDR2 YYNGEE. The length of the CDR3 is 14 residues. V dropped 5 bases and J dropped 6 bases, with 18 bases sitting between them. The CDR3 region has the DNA TGTGCCAGCAGTCCGGGACTCTCCTGGGGCGAGCAGTACTTC. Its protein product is CASSPGLSWGEQYF.

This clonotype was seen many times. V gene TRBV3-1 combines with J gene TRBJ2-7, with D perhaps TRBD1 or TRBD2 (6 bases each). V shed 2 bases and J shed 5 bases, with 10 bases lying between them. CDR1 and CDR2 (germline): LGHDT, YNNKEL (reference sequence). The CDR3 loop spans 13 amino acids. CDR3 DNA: TGTGCCAGCAGCCAAATAGGGGGGCACGAGCAGTACTTC. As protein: CASSQIGGHEQYF.

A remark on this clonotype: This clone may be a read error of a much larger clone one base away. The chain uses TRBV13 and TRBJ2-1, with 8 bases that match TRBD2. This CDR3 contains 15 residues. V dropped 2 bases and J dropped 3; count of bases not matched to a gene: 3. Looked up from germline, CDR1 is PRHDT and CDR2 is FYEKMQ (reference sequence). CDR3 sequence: CASSLLSGSYNEQFF. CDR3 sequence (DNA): TGTGCCAGCAGCTTACTAAGCGGGAGCTACAATGAGCAGTTCTTC.

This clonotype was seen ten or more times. CDR3 nucleotide sequence: TGTGCCAGCAGTAGGAGACACACTAATGAAAAACTGTTTTTT. The encoded protein is CASSRRHTNEKLFF. The V call is TRBV27, the J call TRBJ1-4; unclear D gene. The germline V gene has CDR1 MNHEY and CDR2 SMNVEV (reference sequence). Trimming took off 5 bases at V and 2 bases at J, with 9 bases between the two ends. The CDR3 sequence is 14 residues long.

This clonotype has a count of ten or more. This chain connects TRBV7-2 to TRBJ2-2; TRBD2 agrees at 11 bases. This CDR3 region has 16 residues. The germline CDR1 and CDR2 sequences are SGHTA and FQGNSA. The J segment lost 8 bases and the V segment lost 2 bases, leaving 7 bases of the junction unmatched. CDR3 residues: CASSLTLAGGEGELFF. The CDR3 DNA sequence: TGTGCCAGCAGCTTAACCCTAGCGGGAGGTGAAGGGGAGCTGTTTTTT.

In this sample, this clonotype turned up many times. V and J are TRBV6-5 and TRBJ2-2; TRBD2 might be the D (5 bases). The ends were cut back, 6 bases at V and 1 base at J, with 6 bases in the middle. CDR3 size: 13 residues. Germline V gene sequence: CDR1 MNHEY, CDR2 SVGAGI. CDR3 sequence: CASRGLNTGELFF. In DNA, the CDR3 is TGTGCCAGCAGAGGACTGAACACCGGGGAGCTGTTTTTT.

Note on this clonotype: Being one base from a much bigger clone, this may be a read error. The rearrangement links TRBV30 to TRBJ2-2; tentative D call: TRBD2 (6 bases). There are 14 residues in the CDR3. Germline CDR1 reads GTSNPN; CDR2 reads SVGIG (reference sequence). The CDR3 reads CAWTMTGGTGELSF. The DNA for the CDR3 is TGTGCCTGGACAATGACCGGAGGGACCGGGGAGCTGTCTTTT.

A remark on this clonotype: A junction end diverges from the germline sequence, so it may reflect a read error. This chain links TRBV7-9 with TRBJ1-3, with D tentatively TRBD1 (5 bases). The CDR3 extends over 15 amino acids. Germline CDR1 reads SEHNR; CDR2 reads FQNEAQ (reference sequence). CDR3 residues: CAGSFAGSSGNTIYF. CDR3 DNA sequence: TGTGCCGGCAGCTTCGCAGGGAGCTCTGGAAACACCATATATTTT. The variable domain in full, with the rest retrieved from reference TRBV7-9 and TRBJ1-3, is DTGVSQNPRHKITKRGQNVTFRCDPISEHNRLYWYRQTLGQGPEFLTYFQNEAQLEKSRLLSDRFSAERPKGSFSTLEIQRTEQGDSAMYLCAGSFAGSSGNTIYFGEGSWLTVV.